This T cell receptor beta chain was identified during a study of blood T cell repertoires in COVID-19 (dated by TCRdb to the early 2020s). About the investigation overall: Samples from collaborators originated in the United States, Italy and Spain and spanned both the acute and convalescent phases of COVID-19. The prospective study material was composed of cDNA or gDNA derived from T cells, B-cell-depleted T cells, or PBMCs. Subjects who had been exposed to COVID-19, were actively infected with it, or had recovered from it provided the deeply sampled blood TCRbeta repertoires that made up the dataset. The repertoires were made available in a free public database intended to serve as a resource for research on the immune response to SARS-CoV-2. Samples came from the ongoing ImmuneRACE study (first 160 participants) plus 1,254 subjects from 6 global collaborators. The sample metadata nearly always contained a de-identified subject ID, COVID-19 status, age in years and sex. Where available, HLA class I and class II types were obtained from metadata supplied by the sample provider rather than from assay-based typing. Overall results and qualifications from the work: The quantity of clinical and demographic metadata differed by source and by participant and was supplied without curation.

The immunoSEQ Assay, a bias-controlled multiplex PCR, was used to amplify TCRbeta CDR3 regions from genomic DNA. The authors' pipeline ran thus. The number of nucleated cells in each sample was estimated by amplification of reference gene primers within the assay. To quantify the absolute abundance of each unique TCRbeta CDR3 rearrangement, sequence reads were collapsed and filtered. For each sample, productive Simpson clonality was calculated as the square root of Simpson's diversity index over productive rearrangements. TCRdb stores this immuneACCESS table with in-frame sequences only. Part of the clones is absent; in the studies checked, under half of the shortfall reflects unresolved V genes, and no reason is known for the rest. That table gives V, J and clone size, and the DNA gave D and trimming. The sample contains tens of thousands of clones, about 80% of them found a single time. The top ten hold approximately 40% of the sample.

Each collaborating institution followed its own protocols to collect whole blood in K2EDTA tubes. For TCRbeta analysis, collaborators shipped samples in one of three forms: frozen whole blood, isolated PBMCs, or DNA extracted from either of those sample types. For CDR1 and CDR2, the germline V gene lists SGHRS and YFSETQ. Clipping removes 0 bases from V and 4 bases from J, with 5 as the unmatched junction base count. Its CDR3 holds 16 amino acids, cysteine through phenylalanine. Of all the DNA, just the CDR3 is kept, 48 bases in frame from base 1. Regarding this clone: Its cognate antigen has yet to be identified. No base quality information exists; no much larger clone differs at one position.

The sequencing sample was made of peripheral blood. The clonotype originates from a man older than 75 with acute or convalescent COVID-19. The V gene is TRBV5-1 and the J gene is TRBJ2-1, with 9 bases aligning to TRBD2. The sequenced DNA is TGCGCCAGCAGCTTGGGAGGCGGGAGGGCTTACAATGAGCAGTTCTTC. It encodes CASSLGGGRAYNEQFF.